This entry lists 29 T cell receptor beta chains sequenced from one sample in a study of early T cells in non-severe SARS-CoV-2 infection. One entry per CDR3 protein, called by TCRdb with MiXCR from the 5' RACE reads. The sample lists 20,000 to 25,000 distinct CDR3 sequences, 5.5% occurring once. Material: whole blood. Receptors were obtained from an adult who was a healthcare worker with PCR-confirmed SARS-CoV-2 infection or an uninfected control (not recorded which).

Ten or more counts support this clonotype. V gene TRBV3-1 combines with J gene TRBJ1-4; D is ambiguous. Trimming pared 0 bases from V and 8 bases from J, leaving 4 bases between. Per germline, CDR1 LGHDT and CDR2 YNNKEL (reference sequence). The CDR3 is 12 residues long. CDR3 residues: CASSQEREKLFF. The CDR3 DNA reads as TGTGCCAGCAGCCAAGAGAGGGAAAAACTGTTTTTT.

This clonotype has a count of ten or more. This rearrangement joins TRBV7-6 to TRBJ1-1, with 8 bases matching TRBD1. CDR1 SGHVS and CDR2 FNYEAQ come from the germline V gene. After removal of 3 bases from V and 1 base from J, the junction contained 4 bases not matched to a gene. The CDR3 consists of 15 residues. The CDR3 nucleotides read TGTGCCAGCAGCTTGGGGGACAGGACGAACACTGAAGCTTTCTTT. Protein: CASSLGDRTNTEAFF. Full variable domain (outside the CDR3, taken from reference TRBV7-6 and TRBJ1-1): GAGVSQSPRYKVTKRGQDVALRCDPISGHVSLYWYRQALGQGPEFLTYFNYEAQQDKSGLPNDRFSAERPEGSISTLTIQRTEQRDSAMYRCASSLGDRTNTEAFFGQGTRLTVV.

This clonotype is medium-sized by share. The chain uses TRBV5-6 and TRBJ1-1; D not certain. The CDR3 extends over 15 amino acids. With 4 bases removed from V and 1 base from J, the gap between germline ends came to 14 bases. Germline CDR1 reads SGHDT; CDR2 reads YYEEEE. CDR3 protein: CASSGKDGWNTEAFF. In DNA, the CDR3 is TGTGCCAGCAGCGGAAAGGACGGCTGGAACACTGAAGCTTTCTTT.

The V gene is TRBV6-4, the J gene TRBJ2-3; D is possibly TRBD1 or TRBD2 (5 bases each). Per the germline V gene, CDR1 is MRHNA and CDR2 is SNTAGT. The CDR3 contains 14 residues. Trimming left V 6 bases short and J 2 bases short, with 12 bases between. CDR3 coding DNA: TGTGCCAGCAGCCCGGGACCCACCACAGATACGCAGTATTTT. It translates to CASSPGPTTDTQYF.

In this sample, this clonotype turned up a few times. V usage is TRBV12-3 or TRBV12-4 and J usage is TRBJ1-1; D unclear. V was trimmed by 3 bases and J by 2 bases, leaving 10 bases between them. The CDR3 extends over 14 amino acids. CDR3 sequence reads: CASSLSQVNTEAFF. For the CDR3, the DNA is TGTGCCAGCAGTTTGTCCCAGGTAAACACTGAAGCTTTCTTT.

This clonotype is medium-sized. J is TRBJ2-1 and V is TRBV7-2; TRBD2 agrees at 7 bases. Germline CDR1 is SGHTA and CDR2 is FQGNSA. The CDR3 covers 15 residues. V lost 2 bases to trimming and J lost 2 bases; unmatched junction nucleotides: 3. The CDR3 DNA reads as TGTGCCAGCAGCTTACTTGGGGGGGCCTACAATGAGCAGTTCTTC. Its protein product is CASSLLGGAYNEQFF.

The sample holds many counts of this clonotype. The chain uses TRBV4-2 and TRBJ2-7, with TRBD2 matching over 8 bases. Germline assignment: CDR1 LGHNA and CDR2 YNFKEQ. This CDR3 spans 16 amino acids. Germline trimming cut 1 base from V and 4 bases from J; bases unmatched to any gene: 9. CDR3 sequence (DNA): TGTGCCAGCAGCCAAGTTTTACAACTAGCGGAGTACGAGCAGTACTTC. It encodes CASSQVLQLAEYEQYF.

The chain uses TRBV5-4 and TRBJ2-3, with 8 positions matching TRBD2. The CDR3 covers 16 residues. With V trimmed by 4 bases and J by 1 base, 8 bases remained unmatched. Germline lookup yields CDR1 SGHNT and CDR2 YYREEE (reference sequence). The CDR3 DNA sequence: TGTGCCAGCAGCCGGGGAGGTAGCGGGGGCACAGATACGCAGTATTTT. Amino acids: CASSRGGSGGTDTQYF.

The CDR3 protein is CASSLDRGEAFF. DNA of the CDR3: TGTGCCAGCAGCCTGGACAGGGGTGAAGCTTTCTTT. The chain links TRBV2 to TRBJ1-1, with 9 bases matching TRBD1. Trimming took 6 bases from V and 7 from J; bases not matched to a gene: 3. This CDR3 is built from 12 residues. The germline V gene has CDR1 SNHLY and CDR2 FYNNEI.

This clonotype was found many times. This rearrangement joins TRBV28 to TRBJ2-2, with TRBD1 identical over 7 bases. CDR3 size: 15 residues. Germline CDR1 MDHEN, CDR2 SYDVKM. V lost 1 base and J lost 5; bases outside the gene matches: 4. CDR3 nucleotides: TGTGCCAGCAGTTTATTAACAGGGGCTACCGGGGAGCTGTTTTTT. Translating gives CASSLLTGATGELFF.

At least ten counts were recorded for this clonotype. CDR3 loop: CASRPKFGGGELFF. CDR3 sequence (DNA): TGTGCCAGCAGGCCAAAATTCGGTGGCGGGGAGCTGTTTTTT. The J gene is TRBJ2-2, the V gene TRBV12-3 or TRBV12-4; D unresolved. The CDR3 runs 14 residues. The V and J ends lost 6 bases and 7 bases respectively, with 15 bases between them.

In its sample, this clonotype was seen many times. This chain connects TRBV12-3 or TRBV12-4 to TRBJ1-5; 7 nucleotides align to TRBD1. V shed 2 bases and J 6 bases; nucleotides not matched to a gene: 4. CDR3 length equals 14 residues. The CDR3 DNA sequence: TGTGCCAGCAGTTTACAGGGGGTGGGTCAGCCCCAGCATTTT. Residues: CASSLQGVGQPQHF.

This clonotype came up many times. The chain joins TRBV7-6 to TRBJ2-7; 7 nucleotides line up with TRBD1. The CDR3 covers 16 residues. V trimming: 1 base; J trimming: 4 bases; junction bases outside the gene matches: 10. From germline, CDR1 is SGHVS and CDR2 FNYEAQ. In nucleotides, the CDR3 is TGTGCCAGCAGCTTAGGGGCCGGGGACAGCCCTTACGAGCAGTACTTC. This gives the protein CASSLGAGDSPYEQYF.

This clonotype is medium-sized in the sample. This CDR3 is CASSGWDRGSTEAFF. The CDR3 DNA is TGTGCCAGCAGTGGATGGGACAGGGGATCCACTGAAGCTTTCTTT. V usage is TRBV2 and J usage is TRBJ1-1; TRBD1 agrees at 10 bases. CDR1 is SNHLY, CDR2 FYNNEI, per germline. Unmatched junction bases numbered 6, after V lost 4 bases and J lost 4 bases. This CDR3 has 15 residues.

This clonotype was counted many times. CDR3 DNA: TGTGCCAGCAGCGTAGGGGGGATGCCTGAAGCTTTCTTT. As protein: CASSVGGMPEAFF. The genes are TRBV9 and TRBJ1-1; a weak D match, TRBD1 (5 bases). The CDR3 runs to 13 residues. Between the trimmed V and J ends, which lost 0 bases and 6 bases, there was a span of 9 bases. Germline assignment: CDR1 SGDLS and CDR2 YYNGEE.

This chain uses TRBV3-1 with TRBJ1-5; D is unresolved. Germline CDR1 is LGHDT and CDR2 is YNNKEL (reference sequence). The CDR3 runs to 14 residues. Between the trimmed V and J ends, which lost 0 bases and 4 bases, there was a span of 7 bases. This chain's CDR3 is CASSQEPGNQPQHF. Here the CDR3 DNA reads TGTGCCAGCAGCCAAGAACCCGGGAATCAGCCCCAGCATTTT.

The chain has TRBV6-5 and TRBJ2-7, with D perhaps matching TRBD2 (5 bases). CDR3 size: 12 residues. CDR1 MNHEY and CDR2 SVGAGI come from the germline V gene. Trimming stripped 8 bases from V and 6 bases from J, with 14 bases between. In nucleotides, the CDR3 is TGTGCCAGCGGTAGAGGGAAAGGCGAGCAGTACTTC. This sequence encodes CASGRGKGEQYF.

The table lists this clonotype with many counts. This rearrangement joins TRBV7-9 to TRBJ2-3; D gene ambiguous. From germline, CDR1 is SEHNR and CDR2 FQNEAQ (reference sequence). With 7 bases removed from V and 2 bases from J, the gap between germline ends came to 4 bases. The CDR3 is 11 amino acids. The CDR3 protein is CASILTDTQYF. In nucleotides, the CDR3 is TGTGCCAGCATCCTCACAGATACGCAGTATTTT.

This clonotype was recorded at least ten times. The rearrangement uses TRBV5-1 and TRBJ2-2; 10 nucleotides match TRBD2. The germline gives CDR1 SGHRS, CDR2 YFSETQ. This CDR3 has 16 residues. After removal of 4 bases from V and 1 base from J, the junction contained 4 bases not matched to a gene. The CDR3 here is CASSPRTSGNTGELFF. CDR3 sequence (DNA): TGCGCCAGCAGCCCGCGGACTAGCGGGAACACCGGGGAGCTGTTTTTT.

This clonotype was seen a handful of times. The chain is built from TRBV5-6 and TRBJ2-6; no firm D call. In germline, CDR1 is SGHDT, CDR2 YYEEEE. Between the trimmed V and J ends, which lost 4 bases and 15 bases, there was a span of 29 bases. The CDR3 sequence is 17 residues long. The CDR3 sequence: CASSPQLVGKSFSYLTF. CDR3 DNA sequence: TGTGCCAGCAGCCCGCAACTTGTTGGGAAGTCCTTCTCATACCTGACTTTC.

In this sample, this clonotype turned up many times. The CDR3 bases are TGTGCCAGCAGTTTTCAGGGACTCACTGAAGCTTTCTTT. This translates into CASSFQGLTEAFF. This chain links TRBV12-3 or TRBV12-4 with TRBJ1-1; perhaps TRBD1 as D (5 bases). This CDR3 region has 13 residues. Trimming pared 3 bases from V and 4 bases from J, leaving 9 bases between.

This clonotype was recorded at least ten times. J is TRBJ2-7 and V is TRBV7-6; 7 bases match TRBD1. V gave up 2 bases and J gave up 0 bases; unmatched junction bases: 7. The CDR3 consists of 16 residues. Germline values: CDR1 SGHVS, CDR2 FNYEAQ. In DNA, the CDR3 is TGTGCCAGCAGCTTAATTCGGGACAGCCTCTCCTACGAGCAGTACTTC. This sequence encodes CASSLIRDSLSYEQYF.

This clonotype has only a few counts. The chain carries TRBV20-1 and TRBJ2-5, with TRBD1 matching 7 bases. Trimming removed 4 bases from V and 5 bases from J; junction bases left unmatched: 4. Germline lookup yields CDR1 DFQATT and CDR2 SNEGSKA (reference sequence). The CDR3 runs 12 residues. DNA for the CDR3: TGCAGTGCTACCGACAGGGTTGAGACCCAGTACTTC. Amino acid sequence: CSATDRVETQYF.

There are a few counts of this clonotype. This chain joins TRBV4-2 and TRBJ2-3; 7 bases align to TRBD1. Trimming at V came to 2 bases and at J to 9 bases, leaving 14 bases not matched to a gene. The CDR3 contains 16 residues. CDR1 is LGHNA, CDR2 YNFKEQ, per germline. CDR3 DNA: TGTGCCAGCAGCCAACCAGGGGACAGCAAGCAAAGAACGCAGTATTTT. Translated, it gives CASSQPGDSKQRTQYF.

The sample holds many counts of this clonotype. The rearrangement links TRBV29-1 to TRBJ1-1; D gene unclear. V was clipped by 4 bases and J by 3 bases, with 12 bases between them. This CDR3 region has 13 residues. Germline V gene sequence: CDR1 SQVTM, CDR2 ANQGSEA. The CDR3 nucleotides are TGCAGCGTTGTAGTAGAGACATACACTGAAGCTTTCTTT. Translating it yields CSVVVETYTEAFF.

This clonotype has only a few counts. This chain joins TRBV20-1 and TRBJ2-1, with 12 bases fitting TRBD2. CDR3 size: 18 residues. Germline V gene data show CDR1 as DFQATT and CDR2 as SNEGSKA (reference sequence). With 0 bases clipped from V and 0 bases from J, the junction kept 6 bases outside the gene matches. The CDR3 loop reads CSAREGTSGFGSYNEQFF. The CDR3 coding sequence is TGCAGTGCTAGAGAAGGGACTAGCGGGTTTGGCTCCTACAATGAGCAGTTCTTC.

The chain has TRBV5-3 and TRBJ1-1; the D is unclear. TRBV5-3 has ORF status, its function being uncertain. CDR3 length equals 15 residues. With 0 bases removed from V and 4 bases from J, the gap between germline ends came to 13 bases. The CDR3 DNA is TGTGCCAGAAGCTTGGTTAAGGGTATGGGCACTGAAGCTTTCTTT. This translates into CARSLVKGMGTEAFF.

This clonotype has ten or more counts. The rearrangement uses TRBV5-6 and TRBJ1-1; D gene uncertain. In germline, CDR1 is SGHDT, CDR2 YYEEEE. The CDR3 length is 16 residues. Trimming took off 1 base at V and 1 base at J, with 14 bases between the two ends. The DNA of the CDR3 is TGTGCCAGCAGCTTGATATCGGCAGGAGAGAACACTGAAGCTTTCTTT. Amino acids: CASSLISAGENTEAFF.

This clonotype was picked up many times. The chain couples TRBV6-6 to TRBJ2-1; 8 bases line up with TRBD2. CDR3 length: 16 amino acids. J was trimmed by 4 bases and V by 2 bases; bases with no gene match: 7. Germline V lookup: CDR1 MNHNY, CDR2 SVGAGI (reference sequence). CDR3 sequence: CASSYGAGGRYNEQFF. The CDR3 nucleotides read TGTGCCAGCAGTTACGGCGCGGGGGGTAGATACAATGAGCAGTTCTTC.